These T cell receptor beta chains were read from a single sample in a study of identical twins. TCRdb redid the calling of the 5' RACE reads with MiXCR, one entry per CDR3 protein. The top ten clones hold about 0.47% of a sample with around 530,000 distinct CDR3 sequences, roughly 15% of them seen once. The same specimen was also included in a second study, on yellow fever vaccine responses in identical twins.

Sequencing was done on a sample of CD4+ T cells sorted from blood. The receptors were gathered from a woman aged 18-35 years in good health. CDR3s leave out the opening cysteine and the closing phenylalanine or tryptophan.

j_call v_call cdr3_aa
TRBJ1-1 TRBV4-1 ASSQAPTTGVYTEAF
TRBJ1-5 TRBV20-1 SASRGANQPQH
TRBJ2-7 TRBV7-3 ASSLYSGRGYEQY
TRBJ2-2 TRBV29-1 SVDVRAATGELF
TRBJ2-5 TRBV7-8 ASSFQIAQSQETQY
TRBJ2-2 TRBV20-1 SAGQVFTGELF
TRBJ2-1 TRBV27 ASSFSSRSYNEQF
TRBJ2-2 TRBV11-3 ASSFLRNTGELF
TRBJ2-1 TRBV7-9 ASSKQGALSYNEQF
TRBJ2-7 TRBV18 ASSPPRGAYEQY
TRBJ1-2 TRBV20-1 SAPSDSAVYQNYGYT
TRBJ2-2 TRBV12-3/TRBV12-4 ASSSNMNTGELF
TRBJ2-1 TRBV12-3/TRBV12-4 ASSFLAGGMGEQF
TRBJ2-1 TRBV11-3 ASSHGTGEQF
TRBJ1-3 TRBV12-3/TRBV12-4 ASSFDRGLGNTIY
TRBJ2-1 TRBV10-3 AISPGPRDDNEQF
TRBJ1-1 TRBV20-1 SARLGGPRTEAF
TRBJ2-1 TRBV6-1 ASILGYDEQF
TRBJ2-3 TRBV18 ASSTSGTKDTQY
TRBJ1-2 TRBV11-1 ASSLRAHTGSSNYGYT
TRBJ2-3 TRBV20-1 SAPGTLLDTQY
TRBJ2-4 TRBV28 ASSRPGSKNIQY
TRBJ2-1 TRBV7-8 ASSYRDGQF
TRBJ2-1 TRBV5-1 ASSWATQRGNNEQF
TRBJ1-1 TRBV7-2 ASSAGIEAF
TRBJ2-1 TRBV4-1 ASSQPLAQGIEQF
TRBJ2-5 TRBV19 ASSTNYQETQY
TRBJ2-7 TRBV15 ATSRGSLGLEQY
TRBJ1-1 TRBV29-1 SVENPRGYTEAF
TRBJ2-7 TRBV12-3/TRBV12-4 ASSLMAGRSSYEQY
TRBJ2-2 TRBV20-1 SARAFGTQNTGELF
TRBJ2-5 TRBV18 ASSRVSETQY
TRBJ2-2 TRBV2 ASSYGLAGAGGELF
TRBJ2-7 TRBV5-6 ASSTRTGGDRSEQY
TRBJ2-2 TRBV7-9 ASTRWELDTGELF
TRBJ2-5 TRBV20-1 SARDPGSETQY
TRBJ1-1 TRBV12-3/TRBV12-4 ASSFSGRGNTEAF
TRBJ1-2 TRBV5-1 ASSDRTGGYGYT
TRBJ2-7 TRBV6-6 ASRQGTHEQY
TRBJ1-2 TRBV4-1 ASSQEDNRGTYGYT
TRBJ2-6 TRBV29-1 SVQTGTGSSGANVLT
TRBJ2-3 TRBV2 ASRAGQSTDTQY
TRBJ2-5 TRBV10-2 ASRSGTSQETQY